This T cell receptor beta chain was sequenced for a study of cytomegalovirus exposure and HLA in healthy donors. Study-wide findings and caveats: As was reported, the classifier diagnosed cytomegalovirus status with high specificity and sensitivity. Clusters of TCRs from the first cohort tended to co-occur in the 90 to 150 validation repertoires (as a later analysis found).

The data were produced by immunoSEQ multiplex PCR, yet TCRdb's version contains in-frame clones alone and is incomplete. The data hold 55,000 to 80,000 clones, with roughly 94% observed a single time. Worth noting for this clone: Its target is not known.

This CDR3 is 15 amino acids long. CDR1 is LNHDA, CDR2 SQIVND, per germline (reference sequence). V lost 5 bases to trimming and J lost 4 bases; unmatched junction nucleotides: 8. The source material was PBMCs. The source is a young man in good health and CMV-seropositive. The rearrangement joins TRBV19 to TRBJ2-1, with 7 bases matching TRBD2. The CDR3 DNA sequence: TGTGCCAGTAGTCTCGCTAGCGGAGCTTACAATGAGCAGTTCTTC. The encoded protein is CASSLASGAYNEQFF.